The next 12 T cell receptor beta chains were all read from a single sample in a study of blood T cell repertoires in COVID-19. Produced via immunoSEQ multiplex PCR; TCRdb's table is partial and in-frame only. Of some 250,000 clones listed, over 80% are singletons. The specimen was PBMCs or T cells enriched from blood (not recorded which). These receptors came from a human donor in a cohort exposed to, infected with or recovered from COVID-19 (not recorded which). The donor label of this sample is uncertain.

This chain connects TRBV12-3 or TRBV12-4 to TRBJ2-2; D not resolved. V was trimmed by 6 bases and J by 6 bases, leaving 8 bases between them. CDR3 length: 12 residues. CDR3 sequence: CASSRGAGELFF. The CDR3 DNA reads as TGTGCCAGCAGCCGAGGCGCCGGGGAGCTGTTTTTT.

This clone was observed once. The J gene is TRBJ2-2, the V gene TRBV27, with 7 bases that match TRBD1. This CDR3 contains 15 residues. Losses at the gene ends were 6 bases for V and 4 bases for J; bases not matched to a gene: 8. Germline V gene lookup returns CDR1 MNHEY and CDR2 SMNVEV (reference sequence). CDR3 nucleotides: TGTGCCAGCAGCTCCACGTCAGGGGGCACCGGGGAGCTGTTTTTT. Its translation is CASSSTSGGTGELFF.

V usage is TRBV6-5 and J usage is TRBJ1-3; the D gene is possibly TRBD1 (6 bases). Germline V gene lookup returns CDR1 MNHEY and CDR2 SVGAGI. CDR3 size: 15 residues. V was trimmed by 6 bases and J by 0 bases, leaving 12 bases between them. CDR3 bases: TGTGCCAGCAGCGTACAGGGCCGCTCTGGAAACACCATATATTTT. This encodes CASSVQGRSGNTIYF.

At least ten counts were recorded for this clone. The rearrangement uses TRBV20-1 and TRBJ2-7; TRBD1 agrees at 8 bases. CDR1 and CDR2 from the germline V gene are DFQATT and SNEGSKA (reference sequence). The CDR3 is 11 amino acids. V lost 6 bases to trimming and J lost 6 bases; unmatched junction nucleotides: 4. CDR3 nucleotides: TGCAGTGCGCAAGGGACAGGCGAGCAGTACTTC. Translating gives CSAQGTGEQYF.

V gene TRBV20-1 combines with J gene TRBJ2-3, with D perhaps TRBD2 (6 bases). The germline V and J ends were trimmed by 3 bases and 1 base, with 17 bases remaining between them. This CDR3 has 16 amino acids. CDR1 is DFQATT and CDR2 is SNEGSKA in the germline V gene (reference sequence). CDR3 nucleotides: TGCAGTGCTAGTGGGGACTGGTTCTTGGGCACAGATACGCAGTATTTT. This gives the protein CSASGDWFLGTDTQYF.

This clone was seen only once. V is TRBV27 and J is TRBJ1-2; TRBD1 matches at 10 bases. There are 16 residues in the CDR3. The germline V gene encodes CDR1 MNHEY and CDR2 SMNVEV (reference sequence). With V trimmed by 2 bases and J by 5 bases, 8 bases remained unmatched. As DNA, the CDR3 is TGTGCCAGCAGTTTAGGCGGACAGGGGGACCTATATGGCTACACCTTC. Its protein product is CASSLGGQGDLYGYTF.

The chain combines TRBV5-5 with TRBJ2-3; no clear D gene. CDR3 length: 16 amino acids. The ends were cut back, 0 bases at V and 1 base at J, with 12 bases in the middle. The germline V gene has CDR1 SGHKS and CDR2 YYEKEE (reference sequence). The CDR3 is CASSLGRSRGTDTQYF. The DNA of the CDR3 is TGTGCCAGCAGCTTGGGCCGGAGCCGAGGCACAGATACGCAGTATTTT.

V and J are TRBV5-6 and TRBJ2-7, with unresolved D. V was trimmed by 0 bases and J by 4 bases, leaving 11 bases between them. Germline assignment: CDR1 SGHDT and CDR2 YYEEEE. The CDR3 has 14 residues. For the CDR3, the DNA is TGTGCCAGCAGCTTGGAGTCCCGGGTGTACGAGCAGTACTTC. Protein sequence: CASSLESRVYEQYF.

The chain's CDR3 is CASSEQGVAGELFF. CDR3 coding DNA: TGTGCCAGTAGTGAACAGGGTGTAGCCGGGGAGCTGTTTTTT. The chain has TRBV19 and TRBJ2-2; D might be TRBD1 (6 bases). Trimming shortened V by 5 bases and J by 6 bases, and 13 bases separated the two germline ends. CDR1 and CDR2 (germline): LNHDA, SQIVND (reference sequence). This CDR3 region has 14 residues. Looking up the rest from reference TRBV19 and TRBJ2-2 gives the full variable domain: DGGITQSPKYLFRKEGQNVTLSCEQNLNHDAMYWYRQDPGQGLRLIYYSQIVNDFQKGDIAEGYSVSREKKESFPLTVTSAQKNPTAFYLCASSEQGVAGELFFGEGSRLTVL.

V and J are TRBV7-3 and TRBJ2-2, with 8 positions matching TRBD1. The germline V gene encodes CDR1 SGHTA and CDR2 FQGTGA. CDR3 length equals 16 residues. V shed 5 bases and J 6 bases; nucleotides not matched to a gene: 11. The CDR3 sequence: CASSPPGQAGPGELFF. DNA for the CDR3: TGTGCCAGCAGCCCCCCGGGACAGGCGGGCCCCGGGGAGCTGTTTTTT.

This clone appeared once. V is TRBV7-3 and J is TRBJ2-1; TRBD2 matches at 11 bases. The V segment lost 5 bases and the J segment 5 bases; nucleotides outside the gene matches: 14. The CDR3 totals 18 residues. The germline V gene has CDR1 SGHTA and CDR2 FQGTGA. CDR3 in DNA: TGTGCCAGCAGCCCTTCCCTAGCGGGGGGATATTGGGACAATGAGCAGTTCTTC. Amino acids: CASSPSLAGGYWDNEQFF.

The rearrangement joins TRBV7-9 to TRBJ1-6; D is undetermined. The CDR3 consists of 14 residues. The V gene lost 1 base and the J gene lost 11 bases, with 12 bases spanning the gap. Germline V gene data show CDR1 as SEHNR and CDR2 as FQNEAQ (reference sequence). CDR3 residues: CASSLDFSATPLHF. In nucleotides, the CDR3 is TGTGCCAGCAGCTTAGACTTCAGCGCAACACCCCTCCACTTT.